These T cell receptor beta chains were read from a single sample in a study of T cells expressing NK-cell markers. For each CDR3 protein, TCRdb gives one entry from its re-call of the 5' RACE reads, without DNA. In total, the table holds about half a million distinct CDR3 sequences. The sequenced sample consisted of blood T cells: a sorted CD56 or NKG2C T cell subset, CD4+ or CD8+ T cells, or bulk PBMC T cells (not recorded which). These receptors all stem from a woman aged 45 to 65 in good health. The CDR3 runs from the conserved cysteine through the conserved F or W. The order of the fields is V gene, J gene, CDR3 protein.

>TRBV4-2|TRBJ2-1
CASSQGTSGSIDEQFF
>TRBV27|TRBJ2-2
CASTGGGSWLFF
>TRBV27|TRBJ2-3
CASSLYVASTDTQYF
>TRBV7-2|TRBJ1-1
CASSWGLSARTEAFF
>TRBV20-1|TRBJ2-2
CSARAPTGAGELFF
>TRBV7-8|TRBJ2-1
CASSSWLAGGPDEQFF
>TRBV25-1|TRBJ2-2
CASTTGLAPGELFF
>TRBV14|TRBJ1-4
CASSPEISGEKLFF
>TRBV10-3|TRBJ2-1
CAITQGVTYNEQFF
>TRBV20-1|TRBJ1-5
CSASRTGRELQHF
>TRBV20-1|TRBJ1-3
CSARGGAGNTIYF
>TRBV5-1|TRBJ2-3
CASPDPGGTQYF
>TRBV20-1|TRBJ2-5
CSARDLNKQETQYF
>TRBV7-9|TRBJ1-1
CASSFGTGAEAFF
>TRBV5-1|TRBJ2-1
CASSLGQDNEQFF
>TRBV5-1|TRBJ2-1
CASSLTTSLAGNEQFF
>TRBV7-9|TRBJ2-1
CAVHTKDTSYNEQFF
>TRBV24-1|TRBJ1-1
CATSDSGVVEAFF
>TRBV6-2/TRBV6-3|TRBJ2-3
CASSYSIGGGKDTQYF
>TRBV29-1|TRBJ2-3
CSVYGTSGTDTQYF
>TRBV7-3|TRBJ1-2
CASSLTGEAGYGYTF
>TRBV20-1|TRBJ2-3
CSARSLAGSSDTQYF
>TRBV7-9|TRBJ2-1
CASSSLRSGIGLNEQFF
>TRBV3-1|TRBJ2-5
CASSQEGTGGVQETQYF
>TRBV5-5|TRBJ1-1
CASSMRGGTNTEAFF
>TRBV24-1|TRBJ2-2
CATSGGTDGELFF
>TRBV7-8|TRBJ1-1
CASSQDGTYTEAFF
>TRBV10-2|TRBJ2-3
CASSAYIGQGTSTDTQYF
>TRBV20-1|TRBJ1-4
CSAPRGLSEKLFF
>TRBV7-8|TRBJ2-2
CASATGAGELFF
>TRBV24-1|TRBJ2-5
CATSGGLAGKVRAGTQYF
>TRBV20-1|TRBJ2-3
CSATRLELGADTQYF
>TRBV5-1|TRBJ2-4
CASSLSSRTYAKNIQYF
>TRBV5-1|TRBJ2-3
CASSLVAGGLDTQYF
>TRBV9|TRBJ2-3
CASSVAPGRATDTQYF
>TRBV15|TRBJ2-2
CATSTGPTGELFF
>TRBV6-2/TRBV6-3|TRBJ2-1
CASSYKSSGRVYNEQFF